These 32 T cell receptor beta chains were sequenced from one sample in a study of T cells in localized non-small cell lung cancer. This table comes from immunoSEQ multiplex PCR, and its TCRdb copy is limited to in-frame clones, with some not included. The table includes tens of thousands of clones, about 90% detected once. The input for sequencing was peripheral blood, taken before any cancer treatment. The origin of the receptors is a woman aged 40-70 years with stage I lung adenocarcinoma.

This chain connects TRBV7-9 to TRBJ1-4; no definite D call. The V end was cut by 3 bases, the J end by 5 bases, with 10 bases between. The V gene's germline CDR1 is SEHNR and CDR2 FQNEAQ (reference sequence). The CDR3 has 14 residues. The CDR3 sequence is CASSFSGVNEKLFF. CDR3 nucleotide sequence: TGTGCCAGCAGCTTTTCGGGAGTAAATGAAAAACTGTTTTTT.

The chain has TRBV28 and TRBJ1-2; D gene ambiguous. CDR3 length: 12 residues. In germline, CDR1 is MDHEN, CDR2 SYDVKM. The V and J ends lost 4 bases and 1 base respectively, with 4 bases between them. The CDR3 loop is CASSSVNYGYTF. The DNA for the CDR3 is TGTGCCAGCAGTTCGGTTAACTATGGCTACACCTTC.

This sequence joins TRBV6-4 and TRBJ1-1; possibly TRBD1 for D (6 bases). The CDR3 is made up of 13 amino acids. Germline CDR1 is MRHNA and CDR2 is SNTAGT. V was cut by 5 bases and J by 1 base, with 8 bases left in between. CDR3 DNA sequence: TGTGCCAGCAGTCAACAGGGGAACACTGAAGCTTTCTTT. This translates into CASSQQGNTEAFF.

A few counts support this clone. The rearrangement joins TRBV7-2 to TRBJ2-7; D remains unclear. The CDR3 loop spans 13 amino acids. V was pared by 1 base and J by 3 bases, with 7 bases between. Per germline, CDR1 SGHTA and CDR2 FQGNSA. CDR3 nucleotide sequence: TGTGCCAGCAGCTTAGATCAATACTACGAGCAGTACTTC. Amino acid sequence: CASSLDQYYEQYF.

The CDR3 protein is CASSLEGSTEAFF. CDR3 sequence (DNA): TGTGCCAGCAGCTTAGAGGGGTCCACTGAAGCTTTCTTT. V gene TRBV7-9 combines with J gene TRBJ1-1, with TRBD1 as a possible D gene (5 bases). The V and J ends lost 1 base and 4 bases respectively, with 7 bases between them. Germline V gene data show CDR1 as SEHNR and CDR2 as FQNEAQ (reference sequence). This CDR3 contains 13 residues.

Remarks on this clone: This sample also contains other DNA sequences that code for the same CDR3. This sequence joins TRBV7-9 and TRBJ1-1, with D unclear. This CDR3 is 15 amino acids long. V lost 0 bases to trimming and J lost 1 base, with 9 bases between them. Per the germline V gene, CDR1 is SEHNR and CDR2 is FQNEAQ (reference sequence). The CDR3 spells CASSLARVRNTEAFF. In DNA form, the CDR3 reads TGTGCCAGCAGCTTAGCGCGGGTAAGGAACACTGAAGCTTTCTTT.

CDR3 loop: CASSLASGPYEQYF. DNA for the CDR3: TGCGCCAGCAGCTTGGCTTCGGGCCCCTACGAGCAGTACTTC. The V and J genes are TRBV5-1 and TRBJ2-7; unclear D gene. The CDR3 runs 14 residues. The ends were cut back, 0 bases at V and 2 bases at J, with 9 bases in the middle. Germline V CDR1 and CDR2: SGHRS, YFSETQ.

The chain is built from TRBV6-5 and TRBJ2-1, with TRBD2 as a possible D gene (6 bases). The CDR3 is 13 residues long. Germline lookup yields CDR1 MNHEY and CDR2 SVGAGI. V lost 6 bases to trimming and J lost 4 bases, with 10 bases between them. CDR3 protein: CASSSGVYNEQFF. CDR3 sequence (DNA): TGTGCCAGCAGCTCGGGGGTTTACAATGAGCAGTTCTTC.

The V gene is TRBV2, the J gene TRBJ2-7, with D perhaps matching TRBD2 (6 bases). The CDR3 loop spans 12 amino acids. Germline V gene sequence: CDR1 SNHLY, CDR2 FYNNEI. The V gene lost 7 bases and the J gene lost 5 bases, with 12 bases spanning the gap. The CDR3 here is CASTQWGDEQYF. Here the CDR3 DNA reads TGTGCCAGCACCCAATGGGGGGACGAGCAGTACTTC.

The chain recombines TRBV15 with TRBJ2-2; 8 bases agree with TRBD2. Germline CDR1 is LNHNV and CDR2 is YYDKDF (reference sequence). The CDR3 consists of 14 residues. V dropped 6 bases and J dropped 5; count of bases not matched to a gene: 5. CDR3 sequence: CATRWLAGTGELFF. CDR3 nucleotide sequence: TGTGCCACCAGATGGCTAGCGGGTACCGGGGAGCTGTTTTTT.

This chain links TRBV7-2 with TRBJ1-5, with D hard to call. Germline assignment: CDR1 SGHTA and CDR2 FQGNSA. V lost 3 bases and J lost 4, with 13 bases in between. The CDR3 length is 15 residues. This CDR3 reads CASSFQPGSNQPQHF. The CDR3, as DNA: TGTGCCAGCAGCTTTCAGCCCGGGTCAAATCAGCCCCAGCATTTT.

This clone was seen a single time. The genes are TRBV25-1 and TRBJ1-4; 7 nucleotides match TRBD1. This CDR3 is 14 amino acids long. The V gene end was trimmed by 5 bases and the J gene end by 7 bases; junction bases not matched to a gene: 7. The germline V gene has CDR1 MGHDK and CDR2 SYGVNS. CDR3 DNA: TGTGCCAGCAGTCCGGACAGGACAGTTGAAAAACTGTTTTTT. As protein: CASSPDRTVEKLFF. Filled out from reference TRBV25-1 and TRBJ1-4, the complete variable domain reads EADIYQTPRYLVIGTGKKITLECSQTMGHDKMYWYQQDPGMELHLIHYSYGVNSTEKGDLSSESTVSRIRTEHFPLTLESARPSHTSQYLCASSPDRTVEKLFFGSGTQLSVL.

The V and J genes are TRBV7-3 and TRBJ2-1; D not resolved. This CDR3 is 12 amino acids long. V was pared by 6 bases and J by 13 bases, with 16 bases between. CDR1 and CDR2 from the germline V gene are SGHTA and FQGTGA. As DNA, the CDR3 is TGTGCCAGCAGACCTGTGGGCATGCGCCAGTTCTTC. Protein: CASRPVGMRQFF.

V usage is TRBV27 and J usage is TRBJ1-5; D gene ambiguous. CDR1 is MNHEY, CDR2 SMNVEV, per germline (reference sequence). The V end lost 6 bases, the J end lost 4 bases, and 13 bases lay between the germline ends. This CDR3 contains 14 residues. CDR3 sequence (DNA): TGTGCCAGCAGCCTAAGGAGAGGGAATCAGCCCCAGCATTTT. This translates into CASSLRRGNQPQHF.

J is TRBJ2-3 and V is TRBV7-2, with a tentative D call TRBD2 (6 bases). The CDR3 consists of 17 residues. Germline lookup yields CDR1 SGHTA and CDR2 FQGNSA. V was shortened by 4 bases and J by 0 bases, with 17 bases between the two germline ends. CDR3 protein: CASSSPGEASSTDTQYF. The CDR3 DNA reads TGTGCCAGCAGCTCTCCGGGGGAAGCGAGTAGCACAGATACGCAGTATTTT.

The chain employs TRBV19 and TRBJ1-2; D gene ambiguous. This CDR3 is built from 13 residues. Germline V gives CDR1 LNHDA, CDR2 SQIVND (reference sequence). Trimming removed 5 bases at V and 3 bases at J, with 10 bases between. The CDR3 loop reads CASSLGRDYGYTF. In DNA form, the CDR3 reads TGTGCCAGTAGTTTAGGGCGGGACTATGGCTACACCTTC.

This chain links TRBV2 with TRBJ2-1; the match to TRBD1 covers 9 bases. CDR3 size: 14 residues. The germline CDR1 and CDR2 sequences are SNHLY and FYNNEI. V lost 8 bases to trimming and J lost 7 bases; unmatched junction nucleotides: 9. CDR3 residues: CASAGQGFRNEQFF. The CDR3 DNA reads as TGTGCCAGCGCGGGACAGGGATTTCGAAATGAGCAGTTCTTC.

This rearrangement joins TRBV5-1 to TRBJ1-1, with unresolved D. This CDR3 has 13 amino acids. In germline, CDR1 is SGHRS, CDR2 YFSETQ. Trimming pared 2 bases from V and 5 bases from J, leaving 10 bases between. This CDR3 reads CASSLPLGTEAFF. In DNA form, the CDR3 reads TGCGCCAGCAGCTTACCCTTAGGGACTGAAGCTTTCTTT.

This clone has a single count. The CDR3 region is CAISVPSGAGQYF. DNA for the CDR3: TGTGCCATCAGTGTCCCTAGCGGGGCCGGGCAGTACTTC. The V call is TRBV10-3, the J call TRBJ2-7; 9 nucleotides agree with TRBD2. J gave up 9 bases and V 4 bases, and 7 bases lay outside the gene matches. Germline CDR1 reads ENHRY; CDR2 reads SYGVKD. This CDR3 spans 13 amino acids.

The chain links TRBV10-2 to TRBJ2-2; D gene ambiguous. CDR3 length equals 13 residues. Trimming shortened V by 2 bases and J by 3 bases, and 4 bases separated the two germline ends. Germline-derived CDR1 and CDR2 are WSHSY and SAAADI. The CDR3 here is CASSEVHTGELFF. The CDR3 DNA reads TGCGCCAGCAGTGAGGTGCACACCGGGGAGCTGTTTTTT.

The chain couples TRBV6-6 to TRBJ1-4, with 7 bases matching TRBD1. This CDR3 has 15 amino acids. The trim removed 2 bases at V and 4 bases at J, leaving 4 bases unmatched. Germline V gene lookup returns CDR1 MNHNY and CDR2 SVGAGI (reference sequence). The CDR3 sequence is CASSYPRDSNEKLFF. CDR3 in DNA: TGTGCCAGCAGTTACCCCCGGGACAGTAATGAAAAACTGTTTTTT.

This clone was picked up a small number of times. The CDR3 coding sequence is TGTGCCAGCAGTGGTGAAGGGGGCGTGTACGGCTACACCTTC. Residues: CASSGEGGVYGYTF. The chain couples TRBV25-1 to TRBJ1-2, with TRBD1 identical over 7 bases. The CDR3 spans 14 residues. Germline CDR1 is MGHDK and CDR2 is SYGVNS. Trimming cost V 4 bases and J 8 bases; bases outside gene matches: 10.

This chain connects TRBV7-3 to TRBJ1-2; TRBD1 matches 7 bases. V was clipped by 5 bases and J by 6 bases; unmatched bases: 12. From germline, CDR1 is SGHTA and CDR2 FQGTGA. CDR3 size: 15 residues. Here the CDR3 reads CASSPRQGGEHGYTF. DNA for the CDR3: TGTGCCAGCAGCCCCCGACAGGGAGGGGAACATGGCTACACCTTC.

V usage is TRBV30 and J usage is TRBJ1-1, with 10 bases matching TRBD1. V lost 3 bases to trimming and J lost 10 bases; unmatched junction nucleotides: 14. Germline assignment: CDR1 GTSNPN and CDR2 SVGIG (reference sequence). This CDR3 region has 15 residues. The DNA for the CDR3 is TGTGCCTGGAGCGCTCTGACAGGGGGCGCGTCGGGAGCTTTCTTT. Its protein is CAWSALTGGASGAFF.

The J gene is TRBJ2-3, the V gene TRBV9; D is possibly TRBD1 (6 bases). This CDR3 contains 15 residues. Germline CDR1 SGDLS, CDR2 YYNGEE. V was cut by 2 bases and J by 0 bases, with 10 bases left in between. Here the CDR3 DNA reads TGTGCCAGCAGCGTCCTGGACAGCAGCACAGATACGCAGTATTTT. Protein product: CASSVLDSSTDTQYF.

The chain recombines TRBV7-2 with TRBJ2-7; D is ambiguous. CDR1 and CDR2 from the germline V gene are SGHTA and FQGNSA. The CDR3 length is 14 residues. Trimming cost V 1 base and J 3 bases, with 10 bases left between them. The CDR3 DNA reads TGTGCCAGCAGCTTAGAGGGCGGAGTCTACGAGCAGTACTTC. Amino acids: CASSLEGGVYEQYF. Using reference TRBV7-2 and TRBJ2-7 for the parts outside the CDR3, the full variable domain is GAGVSQSPSNKVTEKGKDVELRCDPISGHTALYWYRQSLGQGLEFLIYFQGNSAPDKSGLPSDRFSAERTGGSVSTLTIQRTQQEDSAVYLCASSLEGGVYEQYFGPGTRLTVT.

This chain connects TRBV10-1 to TRBJ2-7, with 10 bases matching TRBD1. The CDR3 is 15 residues long. The trim removed 4 bases at V and 2 bases at J, leaving 5 bases unmatched. The germline CDR1 and CDR2 sequences are WNHNN and SYGVQD (reference sequence). CDR3 sequence (DNA): TGCGCCAGCAGTGCCGCCGGGACAGGGGCCTACGAGCAGTACTTC. It is translated as CASSAAGTGAYEQYF.

With regard to this clone: An end of the junction differs from the germline gene, which may be a read error. The chain links TRBV11-1 to TRBJ1-3; D is unclear. Germline lookup yields CDR1 SGHAT and CDR2 FQDESV (reference sequence). This CDR3 is 14 amino acids long. The CDR3 bases are TGTGCCAGCAGCTACCTCTCCTCCCCGCGGGATGTCTCATTT. Encoded protein: CASSYLSSPRDVSF.

This sequence joins TRBV28 and TRBJ1-4; tentatively, D is TRBD1 (6 bases). The CDR3 runs to 11 residues. V gave up 6 bases and J gave up 15 bases, with 14 bases separating them. From germline, CDR1 is MDHEN and CDR2 SYDVKM. CDR3 region: CASRNRDKLFF. CDR3 DNA sequence: TGTGCCAGCAGAAACCGGGACAAGTTGTTTTTT.

The chain combines TRBV19 with TRBJ2-1; perhaps D is TRBD1 or TRBD2 (6 bases each). The ends were cut back, 7 bases at V and 3 bases at J, with 13 bases in the middle. The CDR3 loop spans 14 amino acids. In germline, CDR1 is LNHDA, CDR2 SQIVND (reference sequence). The CDR3, as DNA: TGTGCCAGTAAGACGGGGGCGGGCTACAATGAGCAGTTCTTC. Its protein is CASKTGAGYNEQFF.

In nucleotides, the CDR3 is TGTGCCAGCAGCGTTGGGACAGGGGGAGGCAATGAGCAGTTCTTC. Its translation is CASSVGTGGGNEQFF. This chain joins TRBV9 and TRBJ2-1, with TRBD1 matching 11 bases. CDR1 SGDLS and CDR2 YYNGEE come from the germline V gene. V lost 2 bases and J lost 6; bases outside the gene matches: 4. The CDR3 spans 15 residues.

V is TRBV28 and J is TRBJ1-4; TRBD1 agrees at 8 bases. Germline CDR1 reads MDHEN; CDR2 reads SYDVKM. The CDR3 covers 14 residues. V trimming: 4 bases; J trimming: 8 bases; junction bases outside the gene matches: 6. The CDR3 bases are TGTGCCAGCAGTTCCCCGGACAGGGAAGAAAAACTGTTTTTT. It codes for CASSSPDREEKLFF.